This T cell receptor beta chain was sequenced in a study of cytomegalovirus exposure and HLA in healthy donors. Whole-study findings and limits: Common viral pathogens were later found to be apparently linked to several of the most significant clusters.

Concerning this clone itself: Antigen unknown.

PCR primers comprised 60 Vbeta and 13 Jbeta primers. Sequenced by immunoSEQ multiplex PCR; TCRdb stores in-frame clones only, minus some. The table lists about 94,000 clones, about four fifths of them singletons. Germline V gives CDR1 MDHEN, CDR2 SYDVKM. This CDR3 spans 14 amino acids. The ends lost 2 bases at V and 5 bases at J; junction bases unmatched: 4. The J gene is TRBJ2-5, the V gene TRBV28; the match to TRBD2 covers 8 bases. This clonotype originated in a woman in her thirties or forties in good health and CMV-seronegative. The specimen sequenced was PBMCs. The CDR3 DNA reads as TGTGCCAGCAGTTTAACCGGGAGGGGTGAGACCCAGTACTTC. Residues: CASSLTGRGETQYF.